The next 17 T cell receptor beta chains were all read from a single sample in a study of cytomegalovirus exposure and HLA in healthy donors. Researchers ran the PCR with 60 Vbeta and 13 Jbeta primers. Produced via immunoSEQ multiplex PCR; TCRdb's table is partial and in-frame only. Here the sample spans 120,000 or so clones, just over 75% being singletons. The sequencing sample was made of PBMCs. These receptors all stem from a man aged 30-40 years in good health and CMV-seropositive.

The rearrangement uses TRBV7-9 and TRBJ2-1, with D possibly being TRBD2 (6 bases). Trimming left V 6 bases short and J 4 bases short, with 22 bases between. The CDR3 loop spans 17 amino acids. CDR1 and CDR2 from the germline V gene are SEHNR and FQNEAQ (reference sequence). The CDR3: CASSSGFRDSYYNEQFF. The CDR3 DNA reads TGTGCCAGCAGTTCTGGTTTCCGGGACTCCTATTACAATGAGCAGTTCTTC.

The genes are TRBV5-1 and TRBJ1-4; no clear D gene. Germline V gene sequence: CDR1 SGHRS, CDR2 YFSETQ. V gave up 4 bases and J gave up 8 bases, with 15 bases separating them. The CDR3 has 14 amino acids. The CDR3 reads CASSPYSGGEKLFF. CDR3 nucleotide sequence: TGCGCCAGCAGCCCCTACAGTGGCGGGGAAAAACTGTTTTTT.

V usage is TRBV9 and J usage is TRBJ1-1, with 9 bases matching TRBD1. CDR1 is SGDLS, CDR2 YYNGEE, per germline. V shed 4 bases, J shed 8 bases, and the junction held 6 bases outside the gene matches. CDR3 length: 13 amino acids. Here the CDR3 reads CASSSTGGGEAFF. CDR3 bases: TGTGCCAGCAGCTCCACAGGGGGCGGGGAAGCTTTCTTT.

Concerning this clone: The same CDR3 arises from other DNA sequences in this sample as well. The V gene is TRBV28, the J gene TRBJ1-5, with TRBD1 identical over 9 bases. The J segment lost 6 bases and the V segment lost 5 bases, leaving 5 bases of the junction unmatched. The CDR3 runs 14 residues. Germline V CDR1 and CDR2: MDHEN, SYDVKM. The CDR3 is CASSPGQGSQPQHF. The CDR3 bases are TGTGCCAGCAGTCCGGGACAGGGTTCTCAGCCCCAGCATTTT.

This clone was seen only a few times. This chain uses TRBV28 with TRBJ1-6; D may be TRBD1 (6 bases). Trimming removed 8 bases from V and 0 bases from J, with 14 bases in between. This CDR3 spans 16 amino acids. Germline V gene sequence: CDR1 MDHEN, CDR2 SYDVKM. The CDR3 DNA reads as TGTGCCAGCTTGCCGGGACACAGCTCCTATAATTCACCCCTCCACTTT. Translation gives CASLPGHSSYNSPLHF.

The V gene is TRBV6-6, the J gene TRBJ2-1; D possibly corresponds to TRBD1 (5 bases). The CDR3 contains 15 residues. Trimming removed 2 bases from V and 4 bases from J, with 12 bases in between. From germline, CDR1 is MNHNY and CDR2 SVGAGI (reference sequence). CDR3 residues: CASSYLPDSYNEQFF. The DNA for the CDR3 is TGTGCCAGCAGTTACCTTCCCGACAGTTACAATGAGCAGTTCTTC.

This chain connects TRBV5-4 to TRBJ1-5; 7 bases agree with TRBD1. J was trimmed by 6 bases and V by 2 bases; bases with no gene match: 5. Germline CDR1 is SGHNT and CDR2 is YYREEE (reference sequence). This CDR3 has 14 residues. The CDR3 coding sequence is TGTGCCAGCAGCTTTAAAGGGGACAGTCAGCCCCAGCATTTT. Amino acids: CASSFKGDSQPQHF.

This clone turned up a few times. The chain is built from TRBV27 and TRBJ2-7, with D possibly matching TRBD1 (6 bases). This CDR3 is built from 15 residues. Germline V lookup: CDR1 MNHEY, CDR2 SMNVEV (reference sequence). The V end was cut by 2 bases, the J end by 4 bases, with 15 bases between. CDR3 DNA sequence: TGTGCCAGCAGTTTAAAATACGGCAGGGGTTACGAGCAGTACTTC. This sequence encodes CASSLKYGRGYEQYF.

The chain has TRBV2 and TRBJ2-5, with D perhaps TRBD1 (6 bases). CDR3 length: 14 amino acids. Trimming removed 7 bases from V and 1 base from J, with 13 bases in between. Germline V CDR1 and CDR2: SNHLY, FYNNEI. The CDR3 DNA sequence: TGTGCCAGCAACCCATGGGACACCCAAGAGACCCAGTACTTC. The encoded protein is CASNPWDTQETQYF.

The chain joins TRBV27 to TRBJ2-7; D is unresolved. V was trimmed by 0 bases and J by 2 bases, leaving 14 bases between them. The CDR3 totals 16 residues. Germline CDR1 reads MNHEY; CDR2 reads SMNVEV (reference sequence). CDR3 region: CASSLSFLLRAYEQYF. CDR3 bases: TGTGCCAGCAGTTTATCATTCCTTTTACGGGCCTACGAGCAGTACTTC.

This clone is a singleton in its sample. The chain joins TRBV9 to TRBJ2-3, with 8 nucleotides matching TRBD2. CDR1 and CDR2 (germline): SGDLS, YYNGEE. CDR3 length: 17 amino acids. Losses at the gene ends were 0 bases for V and 0 bases for J; bases not matched to a gene: 6. Written as DNA, the CDR3 is TGTGCCAGCAGCGTAGTCGGGGGGGCCTCTAGCACAGATACGCAGTATTTT. This translates into CASSVVGGASSTDTQYF.

This chain uses TRBV5-1 with TRBJ2-2; 12 bases map to TRBD2. With V trimmed by 3 bases and J by 7 bases, 7 bases remained unmatched. The length of the CDR3 is 16 residues. From germline, CDR1 is SGHRS and CDR2 YFSETQ. The DNA of the CDR3 is TGCGCCAGCAGCTGGCTAGCGGGGGGGCCTAACGGGGAGCTGTTTTTT. Its protein is CASSWLAGGPNGELFF.

J is TRBJ2-3 and V is TRBV4-3, with a possible D match to TRBD2 (7 bases). Looked up from germline, CDR1 is LGHNA and CDR2 is YSLEER. Trimming shortened V by 0 bases and J by 2 bases, and 15 bases separated the two germline ends. This CDR3 is 17 amino acids long. CDR3 in amino acids: CASSQDRAGAHTDTQYF. The CDR3 bases are TGCGCCAGCAGCCAAGATCGGGCGGGGGCCCACACAGATACGCAGTATTTT.

A single count supports this clone. The chain recombines TRBV9 with TRBJ2-7; D gene ambiguous. V was cut by 3 bases and J by 0 bases, with 10 bases left in between. Per germline, CDR1 SGDLS and CDR2 YYNGEE. The CDR3 runs 14 residues. Here the CDR3 reads CASSGSRNSYEQYF. The CDR3 nucleotides read TGTGCCAGCAGCGGATCCAGGAACTCCTACGAGCAGTACTTC. Full variable domain (rest looked up from reference TRBV9 and TRBJ2-7): DSGVTQTPKHLITATGQRVTLRCSPRSGDLSVYWYQQSLDQGLQFLIQYYNGEERAKGNILERFSAQQFPDLHSELNLSSLELGDSALYFCASSGSRNSYEQYFGPGTRLTVT.

As regards this clone: The sample holds other DNA sequences that translate to the same CDR3. The chain has TRBV9 and TRBJ1-1; D not certain. This CDR3 comprises 13 residues. Trimming removed 0 bases at V and 0 bases at J, with 3 bases between. The germline V gene has CDR1 SGDLS and CDR2 YYNGEE. The chain's CDR3 is CASSVDMNTEAFF. The CDR3 nucleotides read TGTGCCAGCAGCGTAGACATGAACACTGAAGCTTTCTTT.

This clone was observed a few times. This rearrangement joins TRBV5-5 to TRBJ1-2; a weak D match, TRBD1 (5 bases). This CDR3 has 17 residues. In germline, CDR1 is SGHKS, CDR2 YYEKEE (reference sequence). Trimming removed 0 bases at V and 4 bases at J, with 19 bases between. CDR3 sequence reads: CASSLGGGDSILYGYTF. The CDR3 bases are TGTGCCAGCAGCTTGGGTGGAGGGGATTCTATTCTCTATGGCTACACCTTC.

This clone was recorded only once. V and J are TRBV6-5 and TRBJ1-5; unclear D gene. This CDR3 spans 13 amino acids. V was clipped by 0 bases and J by 7 bases, with 7 bases between them. CDR1 MNHEY and CDR2 SVGAGI come from the germline V gene. CDR3 bases: TGTGCCAGCAGTTACTCCCCGGGGCAGCCCCAGCATTTT. Encoded protein: CASSYSPGQPQHF.